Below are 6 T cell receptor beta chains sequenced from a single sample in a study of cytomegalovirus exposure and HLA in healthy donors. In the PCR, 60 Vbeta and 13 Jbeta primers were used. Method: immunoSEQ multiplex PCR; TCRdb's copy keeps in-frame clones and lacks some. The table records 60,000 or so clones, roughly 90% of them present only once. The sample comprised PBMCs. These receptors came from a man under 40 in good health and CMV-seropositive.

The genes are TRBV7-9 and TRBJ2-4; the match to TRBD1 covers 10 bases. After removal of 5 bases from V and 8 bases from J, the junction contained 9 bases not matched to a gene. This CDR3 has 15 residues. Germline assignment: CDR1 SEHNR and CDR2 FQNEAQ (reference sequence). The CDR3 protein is CASSPRDRGQYIQYF. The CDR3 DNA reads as TGTGCCAGCAGCCCCCGGGACAGGGGTCAATACATTCAGTACTTC.

The CDR3 DNA follows: TGTGCCAGTAGTATGTCCACTAGCACAGATACGCAGTATTTT. This encodes CASSMSTSTDTQYF. The chain is built from TRBV19 and TRBJ2-3; the D is unclear. CDR1 and CDR2 from the germline V gene are LNHDA and SQIVND (reference sequence). V lost 3 bases and J 0 bases, leaving 7 bases between the germline ends. The CDR3 consists of 14 residues.

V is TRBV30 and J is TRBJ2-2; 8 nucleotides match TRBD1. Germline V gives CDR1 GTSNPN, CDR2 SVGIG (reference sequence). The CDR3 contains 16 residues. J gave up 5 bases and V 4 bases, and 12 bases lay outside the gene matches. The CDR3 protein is CAWTSQDRVITGELFF. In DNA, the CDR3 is TGTGCCTGGACATCCCAGGACAGGGTAATAACCGGGGAGCTGTTTTTT.

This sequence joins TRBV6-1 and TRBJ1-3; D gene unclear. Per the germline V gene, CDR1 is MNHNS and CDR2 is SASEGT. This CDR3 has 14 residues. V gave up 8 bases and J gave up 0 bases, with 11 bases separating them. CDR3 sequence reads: CASVRLNSGNTIYF. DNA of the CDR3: TGTGCCAGCGTTCGACTGAACTCTGGAAACACCATATATTTT.

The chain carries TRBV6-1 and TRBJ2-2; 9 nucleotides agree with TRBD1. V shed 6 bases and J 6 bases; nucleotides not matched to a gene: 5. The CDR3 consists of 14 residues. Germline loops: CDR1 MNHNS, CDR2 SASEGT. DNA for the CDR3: TGTGCCAGCAGCGACAGGGGGGAGTCCGGGGAGCTGTTTTTT. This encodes CASSDRGESGELFF.

This CDR3 is CASRLGTSGTTGELFF. CDR3 coding DNA: TGTGCCAGCAGGCTCGGGACTAGCGGGACCACGGGGGAGCTGTTTTTT. The rearrangement links TRBV28 to TRBJ2-2; 13 bases are a match to TRBD2. This CDR3 comprises 16 residues. V was pared by 6 bases and J by 8 bases, with 9 bases of the junction left unmatched. The germline V gene has CDR1 MDHEN and CDR2 SYDVKM.